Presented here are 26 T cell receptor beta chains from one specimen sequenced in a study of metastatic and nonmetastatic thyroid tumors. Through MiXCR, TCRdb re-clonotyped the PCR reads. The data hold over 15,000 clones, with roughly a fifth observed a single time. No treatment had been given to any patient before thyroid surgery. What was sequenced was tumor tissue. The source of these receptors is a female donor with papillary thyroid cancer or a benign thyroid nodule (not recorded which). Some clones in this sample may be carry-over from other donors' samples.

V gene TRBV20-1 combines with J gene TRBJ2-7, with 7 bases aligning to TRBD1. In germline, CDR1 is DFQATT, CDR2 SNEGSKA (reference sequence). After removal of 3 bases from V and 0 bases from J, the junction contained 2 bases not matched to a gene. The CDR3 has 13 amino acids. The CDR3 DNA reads TGCAGTGCTAGGGGACAGTACTCCTACGAGCAGTACTTC. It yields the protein CSARGQYSYEQYF.

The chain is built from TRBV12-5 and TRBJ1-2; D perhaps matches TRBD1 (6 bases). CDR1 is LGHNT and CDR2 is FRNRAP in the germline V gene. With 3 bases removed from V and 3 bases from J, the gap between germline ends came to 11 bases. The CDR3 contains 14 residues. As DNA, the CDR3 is TGTGCTAGTGGTTTCACAGGGATTGACTATGGCTACACCTTC. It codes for CASGFTGIDYGYTF.

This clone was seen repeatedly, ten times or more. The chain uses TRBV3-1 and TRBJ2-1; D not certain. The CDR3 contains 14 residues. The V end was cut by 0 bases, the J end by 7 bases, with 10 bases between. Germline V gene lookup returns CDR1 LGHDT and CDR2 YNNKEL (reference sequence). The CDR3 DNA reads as TGTGCCAGCAGCCAAGACCGGGCGCAAAATGAGCAGTTCTTC. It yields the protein CASSQDRAQNEQFF.

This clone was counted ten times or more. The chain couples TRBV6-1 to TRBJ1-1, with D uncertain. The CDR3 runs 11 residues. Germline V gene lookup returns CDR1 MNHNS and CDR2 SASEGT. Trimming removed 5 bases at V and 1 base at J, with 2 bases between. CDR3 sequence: CASSWNTEAFF. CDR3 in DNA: TGTGCCAGCAGTTGGAACACTGAAGCTTTCTTT.

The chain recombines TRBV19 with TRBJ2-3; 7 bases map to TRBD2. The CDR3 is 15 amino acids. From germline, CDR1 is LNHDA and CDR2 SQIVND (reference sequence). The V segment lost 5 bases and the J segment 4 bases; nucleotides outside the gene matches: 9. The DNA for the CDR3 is TGTGCCAGTAGTCTTCTGGCGGGAGTGGCAGATACGCAGTATTTT. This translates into CASSLLAGVADTQYF.

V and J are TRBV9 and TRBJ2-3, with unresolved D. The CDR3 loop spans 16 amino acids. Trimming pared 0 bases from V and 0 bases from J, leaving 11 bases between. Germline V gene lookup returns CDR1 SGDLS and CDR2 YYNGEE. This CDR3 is CASSVDSGSSTDTQYF. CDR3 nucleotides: TGTGCCAGCAGCGTAGATTCCGGTTCTAGCACAGATACGCAGTATTTT. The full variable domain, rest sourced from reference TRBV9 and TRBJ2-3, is DSGVTQTPKHLITATGQRVTLRCSPRSGDLSVYWYQQSLDQGLQFLIQYYNGEERAKGNILERFSAQQFPDLHSELNLSSLELGDSALYFCASSVDSGSSTDTQYFGPGTRLTVL.

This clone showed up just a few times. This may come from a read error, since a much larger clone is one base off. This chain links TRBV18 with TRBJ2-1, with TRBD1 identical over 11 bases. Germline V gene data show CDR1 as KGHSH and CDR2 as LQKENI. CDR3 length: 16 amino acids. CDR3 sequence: CASSPPWTGGEDEQLF. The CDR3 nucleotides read TGTGCCAGCTCACCACCCTGGACAGGGGGCGAGGATGAGCAGCTCTTC.

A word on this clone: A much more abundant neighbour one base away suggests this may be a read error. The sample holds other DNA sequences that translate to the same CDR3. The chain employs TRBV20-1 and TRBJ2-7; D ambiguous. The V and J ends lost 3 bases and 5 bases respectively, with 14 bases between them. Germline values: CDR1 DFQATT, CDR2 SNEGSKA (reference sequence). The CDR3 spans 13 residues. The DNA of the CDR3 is TGCAGTGCTAGCCCTTCGGGCAAACACGAGCAGTACTTC. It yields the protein CSASPSGKHEQYF.

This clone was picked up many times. Here the CDR3 DNA reads TGCAGTGCCCCGAGCGGGCTGACCACAGATACGCAGTATTTT. The encoded protein is CSAPSGLTTDTQYF. The rearrangement joins TRBV20-1 to TRBJ2-3, with D maybe TRBD2 (6 bases). Looked up from germline, CDR1 is DFQATT and CDR2 is SNEGSKA (reference sequence). V lost 6 bases and J lost 2, with 15 bases in between. The CDR3 runs to 14 residues.

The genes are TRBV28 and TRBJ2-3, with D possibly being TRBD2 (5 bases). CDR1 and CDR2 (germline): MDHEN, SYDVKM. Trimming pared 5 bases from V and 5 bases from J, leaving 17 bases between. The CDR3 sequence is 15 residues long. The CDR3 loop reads CASSAPTTLRDTQYF. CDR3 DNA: TGTGCCAGCAGTGCCCCGACTACCCTCAGAGATACGCAGTATTTT. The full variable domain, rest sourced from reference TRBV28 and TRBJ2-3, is DVKVTQSSRYLVKRTGEKVFLECVQDMDHENMFWYRQDPGLGLRLIYFSYDVKMKEKGDIPEGYSVSREKKERFSLILESASTNQTSMYLCASSAPTTLRDTQYFGPGTRLTVL.

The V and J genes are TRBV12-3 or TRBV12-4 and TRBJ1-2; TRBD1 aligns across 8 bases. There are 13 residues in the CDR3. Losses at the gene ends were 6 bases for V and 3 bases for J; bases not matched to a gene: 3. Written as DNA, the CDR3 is TGTGCCAGCAGCCAGGGGGCCGACTATGGCTACACCTTC. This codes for CASSQGADYGYTF.

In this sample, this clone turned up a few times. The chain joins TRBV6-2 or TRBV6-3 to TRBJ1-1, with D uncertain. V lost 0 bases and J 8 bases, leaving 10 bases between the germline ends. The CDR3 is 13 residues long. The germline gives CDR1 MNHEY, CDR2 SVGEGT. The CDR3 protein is CASSYSDAGEAFF. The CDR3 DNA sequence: TGTGCCAGCAGTTACTCGGACGCCGGCGAAGCTTTCTTT.

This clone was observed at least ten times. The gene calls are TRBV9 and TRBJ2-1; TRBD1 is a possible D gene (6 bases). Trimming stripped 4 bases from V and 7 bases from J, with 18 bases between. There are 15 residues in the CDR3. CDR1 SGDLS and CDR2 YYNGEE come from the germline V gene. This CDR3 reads CASSSGLGAFNEQFF. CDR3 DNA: TGTGCCAGCAGCTCGGGGTTGGGGGCTTTTAATGAGCAGTTCTTC.

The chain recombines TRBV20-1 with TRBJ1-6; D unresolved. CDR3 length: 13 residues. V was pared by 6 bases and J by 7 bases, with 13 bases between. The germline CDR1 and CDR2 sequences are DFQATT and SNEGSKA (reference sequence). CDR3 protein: CSAPRAGNSPLHF. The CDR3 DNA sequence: TGCAGTGCCCCGAGGGCGGGGAATTCACCCCTCCACTTT.

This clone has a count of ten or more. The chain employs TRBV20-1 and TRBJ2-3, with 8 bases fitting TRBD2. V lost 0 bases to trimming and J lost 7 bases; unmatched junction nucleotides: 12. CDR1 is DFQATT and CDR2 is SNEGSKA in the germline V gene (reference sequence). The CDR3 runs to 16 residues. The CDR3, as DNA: TGCAGTGCTAGAGACGTGGTGGCGGGAGGACCTAATACGCAGTATTTT. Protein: CSARDVVAGGPNTQYF.

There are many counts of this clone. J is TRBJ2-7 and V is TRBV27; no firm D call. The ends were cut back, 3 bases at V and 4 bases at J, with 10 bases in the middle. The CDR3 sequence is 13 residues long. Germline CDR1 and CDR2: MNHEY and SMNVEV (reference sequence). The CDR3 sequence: CASSLEFGYEQYF. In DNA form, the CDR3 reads TGTGCCAGCAGTTTGGAGTTCGGTTACGAGCAGTACTTC.

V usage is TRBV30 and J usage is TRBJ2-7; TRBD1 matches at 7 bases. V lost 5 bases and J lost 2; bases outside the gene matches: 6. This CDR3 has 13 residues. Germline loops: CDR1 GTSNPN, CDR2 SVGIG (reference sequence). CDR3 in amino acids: CAWGTVPPYEQYF. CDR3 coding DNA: TGTGCCTGGGGGACAGTTCCCCCCTACGAGCAGTACTTC. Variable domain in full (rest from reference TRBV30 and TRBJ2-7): SQTIHQWPATLVQPVGSPLSLECTVEGTSNPNLYWYRQAAGRGLQLLFYSVGIGQISSEVPQNLSASRPQDRQFILSSKKLLLSDSGFYLCAWGTVPPYEQYFGPGTRLTVT.

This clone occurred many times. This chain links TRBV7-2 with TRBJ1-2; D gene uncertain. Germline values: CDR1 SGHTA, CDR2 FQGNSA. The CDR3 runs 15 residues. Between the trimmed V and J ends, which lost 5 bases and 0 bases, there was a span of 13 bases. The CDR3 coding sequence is TGTGCCAGCAGCAAATTGGCAGGTGCTAACTATGGCTACACCTTC. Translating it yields CASSKLAGANYGYTF.

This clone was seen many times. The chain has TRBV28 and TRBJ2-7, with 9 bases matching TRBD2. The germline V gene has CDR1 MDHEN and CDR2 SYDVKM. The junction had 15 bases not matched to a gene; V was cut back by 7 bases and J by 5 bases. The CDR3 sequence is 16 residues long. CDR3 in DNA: TGTGCCAGCACCCCCGGGCCCCTTAGCGGGAGTAACGAGCAGTACTTC. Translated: CASTPGPLSGSNEQYF.

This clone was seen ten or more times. For the CDR3, the DNA is TGTGCCACCGCGGGAGGAGGGGAAAAGACCCAGTACTTC. Amino acid sequence: CATAGGGEKTQYF. The V call is TRBV24-1, the J call TRBJ2-5; TRBD2 agrees at 8 bases. J gave up 6 bases and V 9 bases, and 8 bases lay outside the gene matches. This CDR3 is 13 amino acids long. Germline loops: CDR1 KGHDR, CDR2 SFDVKD.

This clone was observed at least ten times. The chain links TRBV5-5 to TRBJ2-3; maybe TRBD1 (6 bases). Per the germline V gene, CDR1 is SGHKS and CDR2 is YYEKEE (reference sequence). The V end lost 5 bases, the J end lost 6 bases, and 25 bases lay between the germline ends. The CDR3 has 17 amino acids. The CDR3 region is CASRLGPGVDPRDTQYF. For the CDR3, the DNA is TGTGCCAGCAGATTAGGGCCAGGGGTAGACCCGAGGGATACGCAGTATTTT.

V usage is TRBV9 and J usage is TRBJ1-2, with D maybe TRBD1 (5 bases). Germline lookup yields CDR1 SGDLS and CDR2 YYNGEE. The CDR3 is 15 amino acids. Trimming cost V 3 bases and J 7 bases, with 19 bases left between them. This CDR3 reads CASSGSGTQLGGYTF. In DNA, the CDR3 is TGTGCCAGCAGCGGTTCCGGGACCCAGTTAGGTGGCTACACCTTC.

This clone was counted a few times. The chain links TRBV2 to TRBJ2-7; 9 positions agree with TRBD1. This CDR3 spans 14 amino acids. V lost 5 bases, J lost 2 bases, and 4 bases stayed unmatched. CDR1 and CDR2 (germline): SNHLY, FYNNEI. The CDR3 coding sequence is TGTGCCAGCAGTCAGGGACAGGGCCCCTACGAGCAGTACTTC. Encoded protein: CASSQGQGPYEQYF.

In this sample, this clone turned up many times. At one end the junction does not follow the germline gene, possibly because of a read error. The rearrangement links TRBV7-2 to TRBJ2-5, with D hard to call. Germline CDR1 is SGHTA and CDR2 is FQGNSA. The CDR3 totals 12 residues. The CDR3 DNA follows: TGTGCCAGCAGCTTAGGGTCGGGCCCCATCGACTTC. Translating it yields CASSLGSGPIDF.

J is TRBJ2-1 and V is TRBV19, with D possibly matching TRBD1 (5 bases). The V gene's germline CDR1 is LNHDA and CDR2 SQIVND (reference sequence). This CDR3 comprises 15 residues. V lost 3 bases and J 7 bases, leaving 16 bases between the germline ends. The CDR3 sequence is CASSMRQLPINEQFF. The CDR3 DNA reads TGTGCCAGTAGTATGCGACAGCTCCCGATTAATGAGCAGTTCTTC.

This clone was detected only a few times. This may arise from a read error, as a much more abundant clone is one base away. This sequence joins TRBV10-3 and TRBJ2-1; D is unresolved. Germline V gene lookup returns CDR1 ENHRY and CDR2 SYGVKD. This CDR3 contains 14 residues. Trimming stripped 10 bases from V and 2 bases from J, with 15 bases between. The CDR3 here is CATKLLSPYNEQFF. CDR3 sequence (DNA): TGTGCCACCAAACTTCTTAGCCCCTACAATGAGCAGTTCTTC.